This entry lists 2 T cell receptor beta chains sequenced from one sample in a study of T cells in Graves' hyperthyroidism and ophthalmopathy. Template material for amplifying TCR beta CDR3 regions consisted of RNA transcripts. Using the HTBI primer set, a first-round RT-PCR was run on the TCR CDR3. Each CDR3 protein is one row after TCRdb ran MiXCR on the multiplex PCR reads. The table lists a few hundred thousand distinct CDR3 sequences, around 14% of them singletons. Sequenced sample: blood. The source is a woman in her 30s with Graves' hyperthyroidism.

This clonotype was seen only a few times. The J gene is TRBJ1-1, the V gene TRBV11-2; D is perhaps TRBD1 (5 bases). CDR1 and CDR2 (germline): SGHAT, FQNNGV. V lost 1 base to trimming and J lost 1 base, with 10 bases between them. The CDR3 consists of 15 residues. The CDR3 protein is CASSLGGAQNTEAFF. CDR3 DNA: TGTGCCAGCAGCTTAGGAGGGGCACAGAACACTGAAGCTTTCTTT.

The rearrangement uses TRBV19 and TRBJ1-1; 8 bases line up with TRBD1. V dropped 7 bases and J dropped 1; count of bases not matched to a gene: 5. In germline, CDR1 is LNHDA, CDR2 SQIVND (reference sequence). The CDR3 runs 14 residues. The CDR3 sequence: CASKRGTGNTEAFF. CDR3 nucleotides: TGTGCCAGTAAAAGGGGGACAGGGAACACTGAAGCTTTCTTT.